A single sample is the source of the 31 T cell receptor beta chains below, sequenced in a study of blood T cell repertoires in COVID-19 (TCRdb year 2020). The library came from the immunoSEQ multiplex PCR assay. Sourced from immuneACCESS, this table was stored by TCRdb with only in-frame sequences that have V and J called. A share of the clones is absent; for the studies checked, an unresolved V gene accounts for under half, and the remainder has no known explanation. The sample table holds about 70,000 clones, of which about 92% were seen once. 1.3% to 1.5% of the sample is taken by the ten largest. The sequencing sample was made of peripheral blood. The receptors originated from a middle-aged man with acute or convalescent COVID-19.

The chain has TRBV10-2 and TRBJ2-7, with D perhaps TRBD2 (6 bases). V lost 3 bases and J lost 4, with 16 bases in between. CDR1 is WSHSY, CDR2 SAAADI, per germline. The CDR3 has 15 amino acids. The CDR3 nucleotides read TGCGCCAGCAGTGAATTTGCGGGAAATTTTTACGAGCAGTACTTC. Protein: CASSEFAGNFYEQYF.

This chain joins TRBV19 and TRBJ2-1, with a weak D call TRBD1 (7 bases). The CDR3 consists of 17 residues. Germline assignment: CDR1 LNHDA and CDR2 SQIVND (reference sequence). With 3 bases removed from V and 5 bases from J, the gap between germline ends came to 20 bases. CDR3 protein: CASSINRAGQPNNEQFF. CDR3 sequence (DNA): TGTGCCAGTAGTATTAATAGGGCGGGACAGCCAAACAATGAGCAGTTCTTC.

The chain recombines TRBV20-1 with TRBJ2-3, with D unresolved. Germline lookup yields CDR1 DFQATT and CDR2 SNEGSKA (reference sequence). The CDR3 sequence is 11 residues long. The V end was cut by 8 bases, the J end by 0 bases, with 6 bases between. CDR3 bases: TGCAGTCCAGCGAGCACAGATACGCAGTATTTT. Translating it yields CSPASTDTQYF.

V usage is TRBV5-6 and J usage is TRBJ1-5; D perhaps matches TRBD1 (6 bases). Trimming took 4 bases from V and 3 from J, leaving 11 bases between them. The CDR3 has 14 residues. Germline V gives CDR1 SGHDT, CDR2 YYEEEE. The CDR3 DNA is TGTGCCAGCAGCGCTTCAGGGGACAATCAGCCCCAGCATTTT. It is translated as CASSASGDNQPQHF. Based on the CDR3 plus reference TRBV5-6 and TRBJ1-5, the full variable domain is DAGVTQSPTHLIKTRGQQVTLRCSPKSGHDTVSWYQQALGQGPQFIFQYYEEEERQRGNFPDRFSGHQFPNYSSELNVNALLLGDSALYLCASSASGDNQPQHFGDGTRLSIL.

This chain uses TRBV27 with TRBJ1-6; the match to TRBD1 covers 8 bases. CDR3 length: 17 amino acids. Germline CDR1 is MNHEY and CDR2 is SMNVEV (reference sequence). The trim removed 5 bases at V and 2 bases at J, leaving 8 bases unmatched. CDR3 nucleotide sequence: TGTGCCAGCAGTACCCGACAGGGGCCTCCCTATAATTCACCCCTCCACTTT. Translating it yields CASSTRQGPPYNSPLHF.

The DNA for the CDR3 is TGTGCCAGCAGCCAAAAGCGGGACTCCTACAATGAGCAGTTCTTC. Translation gives CASSQKRDSYNEQFF. The V and J genes are TRBV14 and TRBJ2-1; 7 bases map to TRBD2. This CDR3 is built from 15 residues. Germline CDR1 is SGHDN and CDR2 is FVKESK. The J segment lost 0 bases and the V segment lost 2 bases, leaving 1 base of the junction unmatched.

V gene TRBV11-3 combines with J gene TRBJ2-1, with 9 bases that match TRBD2. The germline V gene has CDR1 SGHNT and CDR2 YENEEA. The CDR3 totals 17 residues. The V segment lost 4 bases and the J segment 7 bases; nucleotides outside the gene matches: 14. CDR3 DNA: TGTGCCAGCAGCTCCCCCATGCGGGAGGGCCCTGGTAATGAGCAGTTCTTC. Amino acid sequence: CASSSPMREGPGNEQFF. The full variable domain, its missing parts supplied by reference TRBV11-3 and TRBJ2-1, is EAGVVQSPRYKIIEKKQPVAFWCNPISGHNTLYWYLQNLGQGPELLIRYENEEAVDDSQLPKDRFSAERLKGVDSTLKIQPAELGDSAVYLCASSSPMREGPGNEQFFGPGTRLTVL.

The chain couples TRBV7-9 to TRBJ2-5, with D perhaps matching TRBD2 (7 bases). With 3 bases removed from V and 2 bases from J, the gap between germline ends came to 13 bases. This CDR3 spans 15 amino acids. CDR1 and CDR2 from the germline V gene are SEHNR and FQNEAQ (reference sequence). In DNA form, the CDR3 reads TGTGCCAGCAGCTTGGGGGGGGCGCAACAAGAGACCCAGTACTTC. Amino acids: CASSLGGAQQETQYF.

The genes are TRBV7-9 and TRBJ1-1; maybe TRBD1 (6 bases). V lost 5 bases, J lost 1 base, and 14 bases lay in between. The V gene's germline CDR1 is SEHNR and CDR2 FQNEAQ (reference sequence). The CDR3 is 15 residues long. DNA for the CDR3: TGTGCCAGCAGCACCCTCTGGACAGCGAACACTGAAGCTTTCTTT. The encoded protein is CASSTLWTANTEAFF.

This sequence joins TRBV18 and TRBJ1-1; TRBD1 aligns across 8 bases. The germline gives CDR1 KGHSH, CDR2 LQKENI. There are 17 residues in the CDR3. V shed 4 bases, J shed 5 bases, and the junction held 15 bases outside the gene matches. CDR3 nucleotide sequence: TGTGCCAGCTCACTCAGCGCAGGGGGCGCGGTTTTAACTGAAGCTTTCTTT. It specifies CASSLSAGGAVLTEAFF.

This clone was counted once. This rearrangement joins TRBV5-4 to TRBJ1-1, with D tentatively TRBD1 (5 bases). The germline V gene has CDR1 SGHNT and CDR2 YYREEE (reference sequence). The CDR3 sequence is 13 residues long. Trimming removed 4 bases at V and 8 bases at J, with 15 bases between. DNA of the CDR3: TGTGCCAGCAGCACCCGGGACCGGGGGGAAGCTTTCTTT. Translation gives CASSTRDRGEAFF.

The chain recombines TRBV9 with TRBJ2-1; 10 bases line up with TRBD2. V trimming: 4 bases; J trimming: 5 bases; junction bases outside the gene matches: 12. This CDR3 comprises 17 residues. The germline V gene has CDR1 SGDLS and CDR2 YYNGEE. CDR3 nucleotide sequence: TGTGCCAGCAGCCCCGACCTCAGCGGGAGGGATAACAATGAGCAGTTCTTC. Protein: CASSPDLSGRDNNEQFF.

This sequence joins TRBV4-1 and TRBJ2-3; D might be TRBD1 (6 bases). The CDR3 runs 16 residues. Trimming pared 0 bases from V and 3 bases from J, leaving 13 bases between. Germline CDR1 reads MGHRA; CDR2 reads YSYEKL. The DNA of the CDR3 is TGCGCCAGCAGCCAAGATCACAGGGCGAGGACAGATACGCAGTATTTT. Protein: CASSQDHRARTDTQYF.

The V call is TRBV27, the J call TRBJ2-1; D is perhaps TRBD1 (5 bases). V lost 5 bases and J lost 12, with 11 bases in between. Germline CDR1 is MNHEY and CDR2 is SMNVEV (reference sequence). CDR3 length: 11 residues. Written as DNA, the CDR3 is TGTGCCAGCAGTCAGGTTGGGGCGCAGTTCTTC. Its protein product is CASSQVGAQFF.

The J gene is TRBJ1-4, the V gene TRBV27, with 7 bases aligning to TRBD1. Germline V gene lookup returns CDR1 MNHEY and CDR2 SMNVEV (reference sequence). Losses at the gene ends were 5 bases for V and 8 bases for J; bases not matched to a gene: 8. The CDR3 sequence is 14 residues long. CDR3 sequence: CASSGGQHLEKLFF. DNA of the CDR3: TGTGCCAGCAGTGGGGGACAGCATCTGGAAAAACTGTTTTTT.

This clone has a single count. The gene calls are TRBV7-9 and TRBJ2-1; 7 bases are shared with TRBD1. CDR1 and CDR2 from the germline V gene are SEHNR and FQNEAQ (reference sequence). CDR3 length equals 13 residues. J lost 10 bases, V lost 4 bases, and 7 bases had no gene match. Here the CDR3 DNA reads TGTGCCAGCAGCTCGTGGACAGGATCAGAGCAGTTCTTC. Translation gives CASSSWTGSEQFF.

The table lists this clone with a count of one. The chain recombines TRBV5-1 with TRBJ2-3, with 7 bases fitting TRBD1. The CDR3 consists of 16 residues. V gave up 2 bases and J gave up 0 bases; unmatched junction bases: 6. CDR1 SGHRS and CDR2 YFSETQ come from the germline V gene. DNA of the CDR3: TGCGCCAGCAGCTTTGGACAGGTCCGGAGCACAGATACGCAGTATTTT. It is translated as CASSFGQVRSTDTQYF.

The J gene is TRBJ2-2, the V gene TRBV7-9; the match to TRBD1 covers 12 bases. The germline V gene encodes CDR1 SEHNR and CDR2 FQNEAQ (reference sequence). This CDR3 contains 18 residues. J lost 4 bases, V lost 2 bases, and 8 bases had no gene match. CDR3 sequence: CASSLPGQGAKVTGELFF. As DNA, the CDR3 is TGTGCCAGCAGCTTACCGGGACAGGGGGCAAAAGTCACCGGGGAGCTGTTTTTT.

This clone appeared once. The chain uses TRBV6-5 and TRBJ2-1, with 7 positions matching TRBD2. Germline V gives CDR1 MNHEY, CDR2 SVGAGI. Germline trimming cut 6 bases from V and 2 bases from J; bases unmatched to any gene: 4. The CDR3 sequence is 14 residues long. CDR3 loop: CASSQGLTYNEQFF. The CDR3 DNA follows: TGTGCCAGCAGCCAGGGACTAACCTACAATGAGCAGTTCTTC.

The chain combines TRBV19 with TRBJ2-5; 7 bases match TRBD1. Per germline, CDR1 LNHDA and CDR2 SQIVND (reference sequence). The length of the CDR3 is 14 residues. V dropped 8 bases and J dropped 5; count of bases not matched to a gene: 11. The CDR3: CASSNLQGMETQYF. CDR3 sequence (DNA): TGTGCCAGTTCCAACCTACAGGGGATGGAGACCCAGTACTTC.

J is TRBJ1-1 and V is TRBV7-3; D may be TRBD1 (5 bases). The CDR3 consists of 15 residues. V was clipped by 5 bases and J by 1 base, with 14 bases between them. Germline loops: CDR1 SGHTA, CDR2 FQGTGA. The CDR3 region has the DNA TGTGCCAGCAGCCCCCAAGGGGCAGGGAACACTGAAGCTTTCTTT. Amino acids: CASSPQGAGNTEAFF.

CDR3 amino acids: CASSDRQGAYEKLFF. For the CDR3, the DNA is TGTGCCAGCAGTGATCGACAGGGGGCCTATGAAAAACTGTTTTTT. The chain joins TRBV2 to TRBJ1-4, with TRBD1 identical over 10 bases. The V and J ends lost 3 bases and 6 bases, in that order; junction bases with no gene match: 4. Germline lookup yields CDR1 SNHLY and CDR2 FYNNEI. The CDR3 totals 15 residues. The full variable domain, completed using reference TRBV2 and TRBJ1-4, is EPEVTQTPSHQVTQMGQEVILRCVPISNHLYFYWYRQILGQKVEFLVSFYNNEISEKSEIFDDQFSVERPDGSNFTLKIRSTKLEDSAMYFCASSDRQGAYEKLFFGSGTQLSVL.

This clone was detected once. The rearrangement links TRBV20-1 to TRBJ2-1; tentative D call: TRBD1 (5 bases). The CDR3 runs to 11 residues. Germline V gene data show CDR1 as DFQATT and CDR2 as SNEGSKA (reference sequence). Trimming took 5 bases from V and 7 from J, leaving 9 bases between them. CDR3 region: CSALRGNEQFF. As DNA, the CDR3 is TGCAGTGCTTTAAGGGGTAATGAGCAGTTCTTC.

The chain carries TRBV11-2 and TRBJ2-7, with 9 bases fitting TRBD1. V was clipped by 6 bases and J by 2 bases; unmatched bases: 5. There are 14 residues in the CDR3. CDR1 and CDR2 from the germline V gene are SGHAT and FQNNGV. The CDR3 sequence: CASRGTGGAYEQYF. The CDR3 nucleotides read TGTGCCAGCAGGGGAACAGGGGGCGCCTACGAGCAGTACTTC.

This chain connects TRBV3-1 (or the pseudogene TRBV3-2) to TRBJ2-5, with D unresolved. This CDR3 is built from 13 residues. V was shortened by 1 base and J by 2 bases, with 5 bases between the two germline ends. Germline V gene data show CDR1 as LGHDT and CDR2 as YNNKEL (reference sequence). CDR3 region: CASSQGPQETQYF. DNA of the CDR3: TGTGCCAGCAGCCAAGGGCCTCAAGAGACCCAGTACTTC.

V is TRBV7-2 and J is TRBJ2-7; 7 bases map to TRBD1. V shed 5 bases, J shed 2 bases, and the junction held 12 bases outside the gene matches. The CDR3 is 16 residues long. Germline assignment: CDR1 SGHTA and CDR2 FQGNSA. The CDR3 DNA reads as TGTGCCAGCAGCCCCAGGGGGACGCTGCGCCCCTACGAGCAGTACTTC. Protein product: CASSPRGTLRPYEQYF.

This clone came up once. The V call is TRBV7-2, the J call TRBJ2-7; a weak D match, TRBD2 (6 bases). Trimming shortened V by 1 base and J by 2 bases, and 15 bases separated the two germline ends. This CDR3 contains 16 residues. The germline gives CDR1 SGHTA, CDR2 FQGNSA. Written as DNA, the CDR3 is TGTGCCAGCAGCTTAGGGGTACCGGGACTTACCTACGAGCAGTACTTC. Protein product: CASSLGVPGLTYEQYF. The full variable domain, rest sourced from reference TRBV7-2 and TRBJ2-7, is GAGVSQSPSNKVTEKGKDVELRCDPISGHTALYWYRQSLGQGLEFLIYFQGNSAPDKSGLPSDRFSAERTGGSVSTLTIQRTQQEDSAVYLCASSLGVPGLTYEQYFGPGTRLTVT.

This clone was observed a handful of times. The chain is built from TRBV27 and TRBJ2-7; tentative D call: TRBD2 (6 bases). In germline, CDR1 is MNHEY, CDR2 SMNVEV (reference sequence). The CDR3 length is 14 residues. With 0 bases removed from V and 3 bases from J, the gap between germline ends came to 9 bases. CDR3 sequence: CASSLSGGSYEQYF. CDR3 coding DNA: TGTGCCAGCAGTTTATCGGGGGGAAGCTACGAGCAGTACTTC.

This chain connects TRBV5-8 to TRBJ1-5; 10 bases are shared with TRBD1. Per germline, CDR1 SGHTS and CDR2 YDEGEE. Trimming removed 4 bases from V and 4 bases from J; junction bases left unmatched: 5. This CDR3 region has 15 residues. The CDR3 here is CASSGDRGQNQPQHF. The CDR3 coding sequence is TGTGCCAGCAGCGGAGACAGGGGGCAAAATCAGCCCCAGCATTTT.

The chain has TRBV28 and TRBJ2-4, with a possible D match to TRBD2 (6 bases). Germline CDR1 is MDHEN and CDR2 is SYDVKM. The CDR3 length is 12 residues. Trimming left V 5 bases short and J 15 bases short, with 17 bases between. CDR3 coding DNA: TGTGCCAGCAGTCCTCGACGGGAGAAGTGGTACTTC. This gives the protein CASSPRREKWYF. Filled out from reference TRBV28 and TRBJ2-4, the complete variable domain reads DVKVTQSSRYLVKRTGEKVFLECVQDMDHENMFWYRQDPGLGLRLIYFSYDVKMKEKGDIPEGYSVSREKKERFSLILESASTNQTSMYLCASSPRREKWYFGAGTRLSVL.

CDR3 DNA sequence: TGCAGCGTTGAGGTAGGCAGGCTAAGCACAGATACGCAGTATTTT. As protein: CSVEVGRLSTDTQYF. The rearrangement links TRBV29-1 to TRBJ2-3; D gene ambiguous. The CDR3 is 15 residues long. The V end was cut by 3 bases, the J end by 0 bases, with 13 bases between. Germline CDR1 is SQVTM and CDR2 is ANQGSEA.